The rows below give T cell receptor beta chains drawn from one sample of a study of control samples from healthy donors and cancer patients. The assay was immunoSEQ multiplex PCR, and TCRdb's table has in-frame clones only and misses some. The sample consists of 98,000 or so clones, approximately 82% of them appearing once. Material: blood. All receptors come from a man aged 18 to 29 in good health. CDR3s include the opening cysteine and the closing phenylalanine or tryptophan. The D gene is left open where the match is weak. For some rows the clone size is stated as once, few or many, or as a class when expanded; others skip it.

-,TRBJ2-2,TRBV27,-,CASSSHSFVGELFF,TGTGCCAGCAGTTCTCATTCGTTTGTCGGGGAGCTGTTTTTT
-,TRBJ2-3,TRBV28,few,CASSLWADTQYF,TGTGCCAGCAGTTTATGGGCAGATACGCAGTATTTT
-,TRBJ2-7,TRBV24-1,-,CATRPTGLDEQYF,TGTGCCACCCGCCCTACAGGGCTCGACGAGCAGTACTTC
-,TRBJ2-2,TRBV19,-,CASSITGSGELFF,TGTGCCAGTAGTATAACAGGGTCCGGGGAGCTGTTTTTT
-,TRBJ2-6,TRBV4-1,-,CASSQRDSAGANVLTF,TGCGCCAGCAGCCAACGGGATTCGGCTGGGGCCAACGTCCTGACTTTC
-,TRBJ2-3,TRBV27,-,CASRPGSTDTQYF,TGTGCCAGCAGGCCAGGAAGCACAGATACGCAGTATTTT
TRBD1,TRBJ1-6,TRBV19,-,CASSSGTGVSPLHF,TGTGCCAGTAGTTCCGGGACAGGGGTTTCACCCCTCCACTTT
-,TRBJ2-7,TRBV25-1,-,CASHHSYEQYF,TGTGCCAGTCACCACTCCTACGAGCAGTACTTC
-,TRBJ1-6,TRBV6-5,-,CASSFPKAPLHF,TGTGCCAGCAGTTTCCCAAAGGCACCCCTCCACTTT
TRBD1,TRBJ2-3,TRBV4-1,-,CASSRFGTGTTDTQYF,TGCGCCAGCAGCCGCTTCGGGACAGGGACCACAGATACGCAGTATTTT
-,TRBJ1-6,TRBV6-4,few,CANSYQAILISPLHF,TGTGCCAACAGTTACCAGGCCATCCTTATTTCACCCCTCCACTTT
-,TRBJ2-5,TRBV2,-,CASRNRLIKETQYF,TGTGCCAGCAGGAACAGGTTGATCAAAGAGACCCAGTACTTC
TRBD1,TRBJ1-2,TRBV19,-,CASSILAGQGGYGYTF,TGTGCCAGTAGTATCCTGGCCGGGCAGGGGGGCTATGGCTACACCTTC
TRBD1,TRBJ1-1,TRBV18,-,CASSSQGAQGSFF,TGTGCCAGCTCATCCCAGGGGGCGCAAGGTTCTTTCTTT
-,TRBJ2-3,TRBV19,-,CASSISGITDTQYF,TGTGCCAGTAGTATATCCGGGATCACAGATACGCAGTATTTT
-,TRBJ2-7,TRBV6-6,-,CASSPKGGRFSPYEQYF,TGTGCCAGCAGTCCAAAAGGGGGGCGGTTTTCTCCCTACGAGCAGTACTTC
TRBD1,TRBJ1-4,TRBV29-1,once,CSVRTGLLGKLFF,TGCAGCGTTCGGACAGGGCTTCTGGGAAAACTGTTTTTT
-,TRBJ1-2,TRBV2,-,CASGQTGSGYTF,TGTGCCAGCGGGCAAACAGGGAGCGGCTACACCTTC
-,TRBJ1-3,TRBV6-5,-,CASRTSANSGNTIYF,TGTGCCAGCAGGACCTCAGCAAACTCTGGAAACACCATATATTTT
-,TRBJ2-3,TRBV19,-,CMAPTDTQYF,TGTATGGCGCCTACAGATACGCAGTATTTT
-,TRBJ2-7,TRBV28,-,CASSLPRTGSRSYEQYF,TGTGCCAGCAGTTTACCCCGGACCGGCTCACGAAGCTACGAGCAGTACTTC
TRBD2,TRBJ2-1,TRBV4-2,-,CASSQSSGMFF,TGTGCCAGCAGCCAATCTAGCGGAATGTTCTTC
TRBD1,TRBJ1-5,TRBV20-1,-,CSASRTGGNQPQHF,TGCAGTGCTAGTAGGACAGGGGGCAATCAGCCCCAGCATTTT
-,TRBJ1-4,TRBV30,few,CAWNTIGRVEKLFF,TGTGCCTGGAACACGATCGGCCGGGTGGAAAAACTGTTTTTT
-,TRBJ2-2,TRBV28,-,CASSLGREDTGELFF,TGTGCCAGCAGTTTAGGCAGGGAGGACACCGGGGAGCTGTTTTTT
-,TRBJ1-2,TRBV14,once,CASSQARRGGYTF,TGTGCCAGCAGCCAAGCACGCCGCGGGGGCTACACCTTC
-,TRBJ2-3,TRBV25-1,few,CASSGRDSTDTQYF,TGTGCCAGCAGTGGCCGGGACAGCACAGATACGCAGTATTTT
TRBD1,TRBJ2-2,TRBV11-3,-,CASSPGQTRTGELFF,TGTGCCAGCAGCCCGGGACAGACTCGGACCGGGGAGCTGTTTTTT
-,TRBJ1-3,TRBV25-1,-,CASSESAGNTIYF,TGTGCCAGCAGTGAATCGGCGGGAAACACCATATATTTT
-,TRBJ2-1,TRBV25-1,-,CASSEETDQFF,TGTGCCAGCAGTGAAGAGACAGACCAGTTCTTC
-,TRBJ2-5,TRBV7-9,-,CASSTPSGLETQYF,TGTGCCAGCAGCACCCCGTCGGGGCTGGAGACCCAGTACTTC
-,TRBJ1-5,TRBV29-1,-,CSVVGGAGQPQHF,TGCAGCGTTGTGGGGGGGGCGGGTCAGCCCCAGCATTTT
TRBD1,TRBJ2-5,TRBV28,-,CASSPSTKGATALETQYF,TGTGCCAGCAGTCCCTCGACTAAGGGGGCCACAGCGTTAGAGACCCAGTACTTC
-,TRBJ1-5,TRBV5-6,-,CASSLWSFYQPQHF,TGTGCCAGCAGCTTGTGGTCGTTCTATCAGCCCCAGCATTTT
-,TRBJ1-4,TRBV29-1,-,CSVKASTNEKLFF,TGCAGCGTTAAGGCATCAACTAATGAAAAACTGTTTTTT
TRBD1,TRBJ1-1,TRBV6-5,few,CASSLDRDTEAFF,TGTGCCAGCAGCCTCGACAGGGACACTGAAGCTTTCTTT
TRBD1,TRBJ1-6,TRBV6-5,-,CASSLQGALTPLHF,TGTGCCAGCAGTCTACAGGGGGCATTGACACCCCTCCACTTT
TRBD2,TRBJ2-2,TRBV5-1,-,CASSTSAGGGELFF,TGCGCCAGCAGTACGTCAGCGGGGGGGGGAGAGCTGTTTTTT
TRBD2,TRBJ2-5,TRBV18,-,CASSPRRGERETQYF,TGTGCCAGCTCCCCCAGACGGGGGGAGAGGGAGACCCAGTACTTC
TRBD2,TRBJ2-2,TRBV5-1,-,CASSLVVTSVNTGELFF,TGCGCCAGCAGCTTGGTGGTGACTAGCGTAAACACCGGGGAGCTGTTTTTT
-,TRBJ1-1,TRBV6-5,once,CASRSHREDTEAFF,TGTGCCAGCAGATCCCACAGGGAAGACACTGAAGCTTTCTTT
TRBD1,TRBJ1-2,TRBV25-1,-,CASSAGTASGYTF,TGTGCCAGCAGTGCCGGGACAGCTTCAGGCTACACCTTC
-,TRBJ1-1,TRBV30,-,CAWSVTVNTEAFF,TGTGCCTGGAGTGTAACGGTTAACACTGAAGCTTTCTTT
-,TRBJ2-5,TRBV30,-,CAWSSGTARGETQYF,TGTGCCTGGAGTTCCGGGACGGCGAGGGGCGAGACCCAGTACTTC
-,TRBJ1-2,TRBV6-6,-,CASSSRDLSYGYTF,TGTGCCAGCAGTTCAAGGGACCTAAGCTATGGCTACACCTTC
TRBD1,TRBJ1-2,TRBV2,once,CASSVTGMDGYTF,TGTGCCAGCAGCGTGACAGGGATGGATGGCTACACCTTC
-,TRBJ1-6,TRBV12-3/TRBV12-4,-,CASSLAPAAPLHF,TGTGCCAGCAGTTTAGCCCCGGCTGCACCCCTCCACTTT
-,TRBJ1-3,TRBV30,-,CAWSVGAIGNTIYF,TGTGCCTGGAGTGTGGGGGCGATCGGAAACACCATATATTTT
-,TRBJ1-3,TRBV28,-,CASSWLGGNTIYF,TGTGCCAGCAGTTGGCTCGGTGGAAACACCATATATTTT
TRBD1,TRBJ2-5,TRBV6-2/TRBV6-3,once,CASSYTGEAETQYF,TGTGCCAGCAGTTATACAGGGGAAGCAGAGACCCAGTACTTC
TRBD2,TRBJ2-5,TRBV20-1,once,CSASKSGGFQETQYF,TGCAGTGCTAGTAAGAGCGGGGGGTTCCAAGAGACCCAGTACTTC
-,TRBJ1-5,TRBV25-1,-,CASSESAGRDSNQPQHF,TGTGCCAGCAGTGAATCCGCGGGACGGGATAGCAATCAGCCCCAGCATTTT
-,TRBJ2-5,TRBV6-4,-,CASSPRGGSGETQYF,TGTGCCAGCAGCCCCCGAGGGGGTTCGGGGGAGACCCAGTACTTC
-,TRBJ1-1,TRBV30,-,CAWDVGGRPTEAFF,TGTGCCTGGGATGTCGGGGGGAGGCCCACTGAAGCTTTCTTT
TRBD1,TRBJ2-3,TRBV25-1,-,CASSHKGGDRAIDTQYF,TGTGCCAGCAGCCACAAAGGGGGGGACAGGGCGATAGATACGCAGTATTTT